The T cell receptor beta chain under discussion was sequenced for a study of neurological immune-mediated disorders. PBMCs stored at -80 C, 2 million in total, were the source of the unsorted libraries. Over 160 million TCR-beta sequences from 15-18 subjects were obtained in each sequencing run. Each CDR3 protein gets one entry after TCRdb re-called the 5' RACE reads with MiXCR. The profile shows about 35,000 distinct CDR3 sequences, almost 7.5% of them singletons. Study conclusions and caveats: None of the CDR3 amino acid sequences in expanded clones turned up in more than one subject, which points to private repertoires in all groups.

At least ten counts were recorded for this clonotype. Its antigen is as yet unknown. The CDR3 is made up of 14 amino acids. V dropped 1 base and J dropped 0 bases, with 6 bases sitting between them. CDR1 is SEHNR, CDR2 FQNEAQ, per germline (reference sequence). The chain has TRBV7-9 and TRBJ1-1, with D unclear. The TCR originated in a woman aged 35 to 49 in good health. What was sequenced was PBMCs. The CDR3 is CASSLVWVNTEAFF. In nucleotides, the CDR3 is TGTGCCAGCAGCTTAGTCTGGGTGAACACTGAAGCTTTCTTT.